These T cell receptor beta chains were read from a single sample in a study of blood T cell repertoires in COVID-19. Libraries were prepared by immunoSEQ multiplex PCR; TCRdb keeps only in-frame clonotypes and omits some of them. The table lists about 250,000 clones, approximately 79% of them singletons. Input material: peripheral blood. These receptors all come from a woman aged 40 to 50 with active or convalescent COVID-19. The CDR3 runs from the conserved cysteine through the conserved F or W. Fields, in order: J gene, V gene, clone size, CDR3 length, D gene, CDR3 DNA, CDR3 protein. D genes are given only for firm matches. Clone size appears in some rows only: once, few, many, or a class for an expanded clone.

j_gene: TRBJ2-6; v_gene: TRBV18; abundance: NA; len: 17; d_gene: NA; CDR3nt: TGTGCCAGCTCGTCAACCTTAGGGGTCTCTGGGGCCAACGTCCTGACTTTC; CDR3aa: CASSSTLGVSGANVLTF
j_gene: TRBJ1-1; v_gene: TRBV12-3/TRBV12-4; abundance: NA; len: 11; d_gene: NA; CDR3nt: TGTGCCAGCAGTTTTCGCGGAGAAGCTTTCTTT; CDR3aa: CASSFRGEAFF
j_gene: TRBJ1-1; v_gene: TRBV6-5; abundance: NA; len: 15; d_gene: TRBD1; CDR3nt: TGTGCCAGCAGTCCGCAGGGGACAGTCCGACCTGAAGCTTTCTTT; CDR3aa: CASSPQGTVRPEAFF
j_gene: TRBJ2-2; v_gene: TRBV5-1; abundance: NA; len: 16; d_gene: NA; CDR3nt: TGCGCCAGCAGCTTTCGGACTCGGATGAACACCGGGGAGCTGTTTTTT; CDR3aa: CASSFRTRMNTGELFF
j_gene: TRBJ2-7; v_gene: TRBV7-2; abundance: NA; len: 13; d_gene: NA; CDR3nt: TGTGCCAGCAGCTTAGGCCCTAACTACGAGCAGTACTTC; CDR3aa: CASSLGPNYEQYF
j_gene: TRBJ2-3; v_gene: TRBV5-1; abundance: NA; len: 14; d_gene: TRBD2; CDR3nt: TGCGCCAGCAGCTTTGTAGCGGGGGCAGATACGCAGTATTTT; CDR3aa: CASSFVAGADTQYF
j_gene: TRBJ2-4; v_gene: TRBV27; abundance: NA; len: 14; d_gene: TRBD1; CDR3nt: TGTGCCAGCAGTTTATTGACAGGGAAAAACATTCAGTACTTC; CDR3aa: CASSLLTGKNIQYF
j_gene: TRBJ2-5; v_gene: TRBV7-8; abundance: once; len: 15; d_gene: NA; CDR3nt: TGTGCCAGCAGCTTAGACAGGGTCTCCCAAGAGACCCAGTACTTC; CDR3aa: CASSLDRVSQETQYF
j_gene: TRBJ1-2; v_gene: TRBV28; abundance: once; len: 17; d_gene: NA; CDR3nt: TGTGCCAGCAGTTTATTGAACAGGAGGGGAGCTAACTATGGCTACACCTTC; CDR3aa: CASSLLNRRGANYGYTF
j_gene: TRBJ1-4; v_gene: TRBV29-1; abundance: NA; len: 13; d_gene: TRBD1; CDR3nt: TGCAGCGTTGAAACAGGGGTGAGGGAAAAACTGTTTTTT; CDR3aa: CSVETGVREKLFF
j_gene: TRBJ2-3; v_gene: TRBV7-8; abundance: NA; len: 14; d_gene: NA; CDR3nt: TGTGCCAGCAGCTTAGATGAAGCGTCCCGGGAGCAGTATTTT; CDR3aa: CASSLDEASREQYF
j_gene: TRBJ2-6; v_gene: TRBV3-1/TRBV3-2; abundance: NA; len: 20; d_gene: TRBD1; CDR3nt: TGTGCCAGCAGTCCTACTGCAATGGGAACAGGGGAGTCTGGGGCCAACGTCCTGACTTTC; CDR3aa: CASSPTAMGTGESGANVLTF
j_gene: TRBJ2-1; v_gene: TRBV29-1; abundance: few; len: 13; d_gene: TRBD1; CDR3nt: TGCAGCGTTGACCGGGACAGACACAATGAGCAGTTCTTC; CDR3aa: CSVDRDRHNEQFF
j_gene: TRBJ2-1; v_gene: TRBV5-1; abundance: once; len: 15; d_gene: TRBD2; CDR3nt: TGCGCCAGCAGCTTGGCGAGCGGGGGTATCAATGAGCAGTTCTTC; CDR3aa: CASSLASGGINEQFF
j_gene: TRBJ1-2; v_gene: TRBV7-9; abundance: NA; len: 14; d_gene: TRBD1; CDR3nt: TGTGCCAGCAGCTTCGGGACAGGGACCTATGGCTACACCTTC; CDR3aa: CASSFGTGTYGYTF
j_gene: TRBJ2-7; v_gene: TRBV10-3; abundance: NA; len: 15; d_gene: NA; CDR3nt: TGTGCCATCAGTGAGTCGATGAAGGGGGTGAGGGAGCAGTACTTC; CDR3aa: CAISESMKGVREQYF
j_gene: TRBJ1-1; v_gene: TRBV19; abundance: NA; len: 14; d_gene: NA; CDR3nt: TGTGCCAGTAGTATTATCTTGACGGGGACTGAAGCTTTCTTT; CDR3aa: CASSIILTGTEAFF
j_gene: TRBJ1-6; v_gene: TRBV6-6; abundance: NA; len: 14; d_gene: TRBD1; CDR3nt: TGTGCCAGCAGTTACGGACAGGTGGATTCACCCCTCCACTTT; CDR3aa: CASSYGQVDSPLHF
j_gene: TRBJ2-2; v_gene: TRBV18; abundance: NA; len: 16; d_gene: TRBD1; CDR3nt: TGTGCCAGCTCACCACCTAGTCAGGGGGACACCGGGGAGCTGTTTTTT; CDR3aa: CASSPPSQGDTGELFF
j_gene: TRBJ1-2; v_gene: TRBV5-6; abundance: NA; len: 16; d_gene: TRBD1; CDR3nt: TGTGCCAGCAGCGAGGGGACAGGGGGGAAGAACTATGGCTACACCTTC; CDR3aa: CASSEGTGGKNYGYTF
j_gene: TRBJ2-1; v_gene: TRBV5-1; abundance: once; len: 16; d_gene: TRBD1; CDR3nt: TGCGCCAGCAGCTTGGGTGGGACAGGAGGGGGCAATGAGCAGTTCTTC; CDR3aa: CASSLGGTGGGNEQFF
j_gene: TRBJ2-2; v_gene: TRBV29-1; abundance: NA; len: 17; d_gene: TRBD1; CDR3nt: TGCAGCGGGGGGGACAGGGCCGCTGAGGGGAACACCGGGGAGCTGTTTTTT; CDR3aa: CSGGDRAAEGNTGELFF
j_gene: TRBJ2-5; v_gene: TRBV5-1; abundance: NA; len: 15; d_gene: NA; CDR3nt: TGCGCCAGCAGCTCCCCGGGGGGCCGGGGAGAGACCCAGTACTTC; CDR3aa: CASSSPGGRGETQYF
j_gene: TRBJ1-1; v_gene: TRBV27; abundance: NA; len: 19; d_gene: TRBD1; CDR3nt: TGTGCCAGCAGTTTATTTAGGTTTGGCACCCGGGACAGGAACACTGAAGCTTTCTTT; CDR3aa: CASSLFRFGTRDRNTEAFF
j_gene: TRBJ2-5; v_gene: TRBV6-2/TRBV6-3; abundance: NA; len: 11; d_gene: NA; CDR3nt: TGTGCCAGCAGTTCCGGGGGGACCCAGTACTTC; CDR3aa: CASSSGGTQYF
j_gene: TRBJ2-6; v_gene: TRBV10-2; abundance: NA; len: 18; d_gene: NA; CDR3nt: TGCGCCACCTCTAATTGGGGGGTGGGACCGTTGAAGGCCAACGTCCTGACTTTC; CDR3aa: CATSNWGVGPLKANVLTF
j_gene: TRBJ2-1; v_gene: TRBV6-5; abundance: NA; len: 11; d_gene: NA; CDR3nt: TGTGCCAGCCAGGGGTTCAATGAGCAGTTCTTC; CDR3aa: CASQGFNEQFF
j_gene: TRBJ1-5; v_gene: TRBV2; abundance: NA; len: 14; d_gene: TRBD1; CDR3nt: TGTGCCAGCAGTGAGGGACAGTCTAATCAGCCCCAGCATTTT; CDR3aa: CASSEGQSNQPQHF
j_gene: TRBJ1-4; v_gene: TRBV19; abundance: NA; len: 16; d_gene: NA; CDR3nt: TGTGCCAGTAGTTTTCGTACAGGGAAAGGTAATGAAAAACTGTTTTTT; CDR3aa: CASSFRTGKGNEKLFF
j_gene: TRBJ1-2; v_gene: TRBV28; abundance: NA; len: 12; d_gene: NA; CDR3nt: TGTGCCAGCACGTCTGGCAGCTATGGCTACACCTTC; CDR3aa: CASTSGSYGYTF
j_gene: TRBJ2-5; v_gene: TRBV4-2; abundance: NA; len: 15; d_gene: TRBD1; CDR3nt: TGTGCCAGCAGCTTCCAACCGGGACAGGAAGAGACCCAGTACTTC; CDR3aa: CASSFQPGQEETQYF
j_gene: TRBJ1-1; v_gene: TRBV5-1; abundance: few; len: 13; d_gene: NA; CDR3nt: TGCGCCAGCAGCTTCGGTGCGAACACTGAAGCTTTCTTT; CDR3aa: CASSFGANTEAFF
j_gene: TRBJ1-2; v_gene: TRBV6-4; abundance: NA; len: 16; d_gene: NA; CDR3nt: TGTGCCAGCACTCAAACGTGGGCAGTCCGGCGGGGTGGCTACACCTTC; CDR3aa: CASTQTWAVRRGGYTF
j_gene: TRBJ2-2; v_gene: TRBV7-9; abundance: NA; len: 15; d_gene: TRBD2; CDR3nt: TGTGCCAGCGTAGTGAGCGGGGGGAGCACCGGGGAGCTGTTTTTT; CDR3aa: CASVVSGGSTGELFF
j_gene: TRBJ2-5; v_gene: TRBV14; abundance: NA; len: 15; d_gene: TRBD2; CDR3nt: TGTGCCAGCAGCCAACGGGGGGGCCTAAAGGAGACCCAGTACTTC; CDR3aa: CASSQRGGLKETQYF
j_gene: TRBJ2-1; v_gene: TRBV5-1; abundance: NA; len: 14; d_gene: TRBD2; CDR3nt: TGCGCCAGCAGCACCGGACTAGCGGGGGTTAATCCGTTCTTC; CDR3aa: CASSTGLAGVNPFF
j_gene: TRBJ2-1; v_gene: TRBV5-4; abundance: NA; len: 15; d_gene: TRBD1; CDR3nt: TGTGCCAGCAGCTTGGCCGGGACAGGGATCAATGAGCAGTTCTTC; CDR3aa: CASSLAGTGINEQFF
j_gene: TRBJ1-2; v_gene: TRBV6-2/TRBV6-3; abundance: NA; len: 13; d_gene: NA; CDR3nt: TGTGCCAGCAGTTACTCGGGGAGCTATGGCTACACCTTC; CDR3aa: CASSYSGSYGYTF
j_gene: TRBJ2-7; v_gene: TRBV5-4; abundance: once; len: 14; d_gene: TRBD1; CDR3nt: TGTGCCAGCAGCCCGACAGGGGTTACCTACGAGCAGTACTTC; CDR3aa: CASSPTGVTYEQYF
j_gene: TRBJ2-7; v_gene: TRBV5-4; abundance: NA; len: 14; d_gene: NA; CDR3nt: TGTGCCAGCAGCTTGGCCGAGACTGTCTACGAGCAGTACTTC; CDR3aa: CASSLAETVYEQYF
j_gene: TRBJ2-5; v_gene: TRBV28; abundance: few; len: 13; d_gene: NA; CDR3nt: TGTGCCAGCCGACAGACAGCCCAAGAGACCCAGTACTTC; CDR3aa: CASRQTAQETQYF
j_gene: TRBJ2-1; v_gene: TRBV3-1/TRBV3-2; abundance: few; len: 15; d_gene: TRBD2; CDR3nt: TGTGCCAGCAGCGTTACTAGCGGGGGTTACAATGAGCAGTTCTTC; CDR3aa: CASSVTSGGYNEQFF
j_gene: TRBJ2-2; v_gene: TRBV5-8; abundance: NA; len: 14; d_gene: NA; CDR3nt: TGTGCCAGCAGCTTGGTACCTCTTGCGGGGGAGCTGTTTTTT; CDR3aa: CASSLVPLAGELFF
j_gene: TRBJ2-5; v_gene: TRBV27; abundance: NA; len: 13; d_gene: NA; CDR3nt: TGTGCCAGCAGTTTGGCCAGGGGAAAGACCCAGTACTTC; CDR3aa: CASSLARGKTQYF
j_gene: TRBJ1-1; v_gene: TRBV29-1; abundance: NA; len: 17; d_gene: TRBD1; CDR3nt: TGCAGCGGAATGCCGACAGGGGCCTTCGGTAGGAACACTGAAGCTTTCTTT; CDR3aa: CSGMPTGAFGRNTEAFF
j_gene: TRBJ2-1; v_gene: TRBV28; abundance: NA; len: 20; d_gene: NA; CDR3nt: TGTGCCAGCAGTTCGAAAACCCCCCCCTACGATTATATCTCCTACAATGAGCAGTTCTTC; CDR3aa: CASSSKTPPYDYISYNEQFF
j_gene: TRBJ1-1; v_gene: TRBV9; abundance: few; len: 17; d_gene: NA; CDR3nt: TGTGCCAGCAGCCCGAGTCTAGGGGGGGCAGGGAACACTGAAGCTTTCTTT; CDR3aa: CASSPSLGGAGNTEAFF